Listed here is a single T cell receptor (beta chain). V was trimmed by 0 bases and J by 4 bases, leaving 9 bases between them. Germline CDR1 reads MRHNA; CDR2 reads SNTAGT. The CDR3 is 15 residues long. Assay: immunoSEQ multiplex PCR; the TCRdb copy retains only in-frame clones and omits some. The data show about 230,000 clones, approximately 88% seen once. This specimen belongs to a study of blood T cell repertoires in COVID-19. The V gene is TRBV6-4, the J gene TRBJ2-2; D might be TRBD1 (5 bases). The TCR was taken from a man between 40 and 49 years old with acute or convalescent COVID-19. Sequenced material: peripheral blood. CDR3 region: CASSDSKQGTGELFF. CDR3 nucleotides: TGTGCCAGCAGTGACTCGAAGCAGGGCACCGGGGAGCTGTTTTTT.